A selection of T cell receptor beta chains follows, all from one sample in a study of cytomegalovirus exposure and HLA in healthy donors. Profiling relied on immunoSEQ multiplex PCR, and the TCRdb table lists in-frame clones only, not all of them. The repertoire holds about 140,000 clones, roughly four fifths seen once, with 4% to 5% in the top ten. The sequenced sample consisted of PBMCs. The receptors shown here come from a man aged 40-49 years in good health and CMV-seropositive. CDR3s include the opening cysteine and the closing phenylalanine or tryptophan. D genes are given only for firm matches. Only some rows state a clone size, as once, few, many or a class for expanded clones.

CDR3nt: TGTGCCAGCATGACGACTTCGGTTTATCGGGACTTCCTCTACGAGCAGTACTTC; CDR3aa: CASMTTSVYRDFLYEQYF; j_gene: TRBJ2-7; v_gene: TRBV27; abundance: NA; d_gene: NA
CDR3nt: TGTGCCAGCAGTTTCTGGGACAGCCGTGGCTACACCTTC; CDR3aa: CASSFWDSRGYTF; j_gene: TRBJ1-2; v_gene: TRBV27; abundance: NA; d_gene: TRBD1
CDR3nt: TGTGCCATTCGGGACAGGGGCTACGAGCAGTACTTC; CDR3aa: CAIRDRGYEQYF; j_gene: TRBJ2-7; v_gene: TRBV10-3; abundance: NA; d_gene: TRBD1
CDR3nt: TGTGCCAGCTCAACGACTTCTCAGGGGGGCTGCACCTTC; CDR3aa: CASSTTSQGGCTF; j_gene: TRBJ1-2; v_gene: TRBV18; abundance: NA; d_gene: TRBD1
CDR3nt: TGTGCTAGCAGCTTGACAGGTTTGGGGCAAGAGACCCAGTACTTC; CDR3aa: CASSLTGLGQETQYF; j_gene: TRBJ2-5; v_gene: TRBV7-7; abundance: once; d_gene: NA
CDR3nt: TGCATTCTCGGTGGCCAGAGGGCTGGAAACACCATATATTTT; CDR3aa: CILGGQRAGNTIYF; j_gene: TRBJ1-3; v_gene: TRBV29-1; abundance: NA; d_gene: NA
CDR3nt: TGTGCCAGTAGTATAGGGCTAGCGGGAGTTGACGAGCAGTACTTC; CDR3aa: CASSIGLAGVDEQYF; j_gene: TRBJ2-7; v_gene: TRBV19; abundance: NA; d_gene: TRBD2
CDR3nt: TGTGCCAGCAGTGAGCCCGCGGGTGGAGGATTCTACGAGCAGTACTTC; CDR3aa: CASSEPAGGGFYEQYF; j_gene: TRBJ2-7; v_gene: TRBV27; abundance: NA; d_gene: NA
CDR3nt: TGTGCCAGCAGCGAGGGGCTCTCCTACGAGCAGTACTTC; CDR3aa: CASSEGLSYEQYF; j_gene: TRBJ2-7; v_gene: TRBV9; abundance: NA; d_gene: NA
CDR3nt: TGTGCCAGCAGCTTGGGGGGCAGGAGCTCCTACAATGAGCAGTTCTTC; CDR3aa: CASSLGGRSSYNEQFF; j_gene: TRBJ2-1; v_gene: TRBV5-4; abundance: NA; d_gene: NA
CDR3nt: TGTGCCAGCACCCAGACGGACATGAACACTGAAGCTTTCTTT; CDR3aa: CASTQTDMNTEAFF; j_gene: TRBJ1-1; v_gene: TRBV13; abundance: NA; d_gene: NA
CDR3nt: TGCAGCGTTGACAGGAACGCTAACTATGGCTACACCTTC; CDR3aa: CSVDRNANYGYTF; j_gene: TRBJ1-2; v_gene: TRBV29-1; abundance: NA; d_gene: NA
CDR3nt: TGTGCCAGTAGGAGGGAGGGCACAGATACGCAGTATTTT; CDR3aa: CASRREGTDTQYF; j_gene: TRBJ2-3; v_gene: TRBV19; abundance: once; d_gene: NA
CDR3nt: TGTGCCAGCAGTGGGGGGGGCAGGTCCTTCTCTGGAAACACCATATATTTT; CDR3aa: CASSGGGRSFSGNTIYF; j_gene: TRBJ1-3; v_gene: TRBV25-1; abundance: NA; d_gene: NA
CDR3nt: TGCGCCAGCAGCTTCAGGGGGCCTGAAGCTTTCTTT; CDR3aa: CASSFRGPEAFF; j_gene: TRBJ1-1; v_gene: TRBV5-1; abundance: NA; d_gene: TRBD1
CDR3nt: TGTGCCAGCAGCCCCGGGACATCCTCTGGAAACACCATATATTTT; CDR3aa: CASSPGTSSGNTIYF; j_gene: TRBJ1-3; v_gene: TRBV9; abundance: NA; d_gene: NA
CDR3nt: TGTGCCAGCAGTTTTGGGAGCTCCTATAATTCACCCCTCCACTTT; CDR3aa: CASSFGSSYNSPLHF; j_gene: TRBJ1-6; v_gene: TRBV27; abundance: NA; d_gene: NA
CDR3nt: TGTGCCAGCTCACCTCGAGCCAATTCCTACGAGCAGTACTTC; CDR3aa: CASSPRANSYEQYF; j_gene: TRBJ2-7; v_gene: TRBV18; abundance: NA; d_gene: NA
CDR3nt: TGTGCCACAGGCCCGGGGGCAACTAATGAAAAACTGTTTTTT; CDR3aa: CATGPGATNEKLFF; j_gene: TRBJ1-4; v_gene: TRBV10-3; abundance: NA; d_gene: NA
CDR3nt: TGTGCCTGGAGTCAGGTTGCCTCTGGGGCCAACGTCCTGACTTTC; CDR3aa: CAWSQVASGANVLTF; j_gene: TRBJ2-6; v_gene: TRBV30; abundance: NA; d_gene: NA
CDR3nt: TGTGCCATCAGCGCCCTTGCGGGGGCCACCAATGAGCAGTTCTTC; CDR3aa: CAISALAGATNEQFF; j_gene: TRBJ2-1; v_gene: TRBV10-3; abundance: NA; d_gene: NA
CDR3nt: TGTGCCAGCAGCCAAAGGACTAGCGGGTCCATGGGGTCCTACAATGAGCAGTTCTTC; CDR3aa: CASSQRTSGSMGSYNEQFF; j_gene: TRBJ2-1; v_gene: TRBV4-2; abundance: NA; d_gene: TRBD2
CDR3nt: TGTGCCAGCAGCGACAGGGGGCTCTATGGCTACACCTTC; CDR3aa: CASSDRGLYGYTF; j_gene: TRBJ1-2; v_gene: TRBV13; abundance: NA; d_gene: TRBD1
CDR3nt: TGTGCCGGGATGGATAGCAGCACAGATACGCAGTATTTT; CDR3aa: CAGMDSSTDTQYF; j_gene: TRBJ2-3; v_gene: TRBV30; abundance: NA; d_gene: NA
CDR3nt: TGTGCCAGCAGGAACCTCCGGGACAGTTATCAGCCCCAGCATTTC; CDR3aa: CASRNLRDSYQPQHF; j_gene: TRBJ1-5; v_gene: TRBV2; abundance: NA; d_gene: TRBD1
CDR3nt: TGTGCCAGCAGCCAATTCGGGGATACGCAGTATTTT; CDR3aa: CASSQFGDTQYF; j_gene: TRBJ2-3; v_gene: TRBV5-6; abundance: NA; d_gene: NA
CDR3nt: TGCGCCAGCGGTTCGGGAACCCCCTACGAGCAGTACTTC; CDR3aa: CASGSGTPYEQYF; j_gene: TRBJ2-7; v_gene: TRBV5-1; abundance: NA; d_gene: NA
CDR3nt: TGTGCCAGCAGCACTACTAGCGGGAGGGCCTGTGAGCAGTTCTTC; CDR3aa: CASSTTSGRACEQFF; j_gene: TRBJ2-1; v_gene: TRBV7-6; abundance: NA; d_gene: TRBD2
CDR3nt: TGTGCTAGTGGTCCGACCGGGACAGCAGTTGGGCAGTACTTC; CDR3aa: CASGPTGTAVGQYF; j_gene: TRBJ2-7; v_gene: TRBV12-5; abundance: NA; d_gene: TRBD1
CDR3nt: TGTGCCAGCAGCTTAGGAGCGGGGGCACAGGAGACGCAGTATTTT; CDR3aa: CASSLGAGAQETQYF; j_gene: TRBJ2-3; v_gene: TRBV7-2; abundance: NA; d_gene: TRBD2
CDR3nt: TGTGCCAGCAGCACGGGACTTATGAGCTCCTACGAGCAGTACTTC; CDR3aa: CASSTGLMSSYEQYF; j_gene: TRBJ2-7; v_gene: TRBV7-2; abundance: NA; d_gene: NA
CDR3nt: TGCGCCAGCAGCCGCGGACTAGCGGACTACAATGAGCAGTTCTTC; CDR3aa: CASSRGLADYNEQFF; j_gene: TRBJ2-1; v_gene: TRBV4-1; abundance: NA; d_gene: TRBD2
CDR3nt: TGTGCCAGCAGCTTCACGGAGACCTATAGCAATCAGCCCCAGCATTTT; CDR3aa: CASSFTETYSNQPQHF; j_gene: TRBJ1-5; v_gene: TRBV5-5; abundance: NA; d_gene: NA
CDR3nt: TGCGCCAGCAGCTTGGCGGGACAGGGAGGCACTGAAGCTTTCTTT; CDR3aa: CASSLAGQGGTEAFF; j_gene: TRBJ1-1; v_gene: TRBV5-1; abundance: NA; d_gene: TRBD1